This T cell receptor beta chain was identified during a study of Graves' ophthalmopathy and Graves' hyperthyroidism. Study overall: No treatment had been given when peripheral blood was collected at initial diagnosis. Study-level results: Separation of ophthalmopathy from stable hyperthyroidism was achieved by a 13-signature model, at around 89% sensitivity and approximately 84% specificity.

RNA transcripts served as template for amplifying TCR beta CDR3 sequences. First-round RT-PCR with HTBI primers preceded a second-round multiplex PCR. TCRdb re-called the multiplex PCR reads with MiXCR, one entry per CDR3 protein. The data show approximately 700,000 distinct CDR3 sequences, about 44% seen once. A diagnosis was made from clinical symptoms together with serum thyroxine, TRAb, thyroid ultrasound and orbital computed tomography. Worth noting for this clonotype: Its antigen is unknown. One junction end does not reproduce the germline sequence, and a read error may be involved.

The sequence was obtained from an adult man with Graves' ophthalmopathy. Input material: peripheral blood.

The CDR3 DNA is TGTGCCAGCAGTTTCGACAGGGGGCGCCCCGATGGCTACACCTTC. Translating it yields CASSFDRGRPDGYTF. The rearrangement joins TRBV10-3 to TRBJ1-2, with 10 positions matching TRBD1. This CDR3 is built from 15 residues. CDR1 is ENHRY and CDR2 is SYGVKD in the germline V gene.